Below are 10 T cell receptor beta chains sequenced from a single sample in a study of early T cells in non-severe SARS-CoV-2 infection. TCRdb reprocessed the 5' RACE reads with MiXCR, giving one entry per CDR3 protein. The data show tens of thousands of distinct CDR3 sequences, roughly 8.2% seen once. Sequenced: whole blood. The receptors originated from an adult who was a healthcare worker with PCR-confirmed SARS-CoV-2 infection or an uninfected control (not recorded which).

The table lists this clonotype with a few counts. The V and J genes are TRBV12-3 or TRBV12-4 and TRBJ1-6; D ambiguous. V gave up 8 bases and J gave up 3 bases, with 14 bases separating them. This CDR3 has 15 residues. CDR3 sequence (DNA): TGTGCCAGCCAAGCCGGGGTAGTCTATAATTCACCCCTCCACTTT. It specifies CASQAGVVYNSPLHF.

This chain links TRBV7-8 with TRBJ2-7, with D perhaps assigned TRBD1 or TRBD2 (5 bases each). Germline CDR1 is SGHVS and CDR2 is FQNEAQ. This CDR3 contains 16 residues. V dropped 0 bases and J dropped 2 bases, with 14 bases sitting between them. The CDR3 region is CASSLATVTGPYEQYF. The CDR3 DNA follows: TGTGCCAGCAGCTTAGCAACTGTGACGGGACCCTACGAGCAGTACTTC. Full variable domain (outside the CDR3, taken from reference TRBV7-8 and TRBJ2-7): GAGVSQSPRYKVAKRGQDVALRCDPISGHVSLFWYQQALGQGPEFLTYFQNEAQLDKSGLPSDRFFAERPEGSVSTLKIQRTQQEDSAVYLCASSLATVTGPYEQYFGPGTRLTVT.

This clonotype was seen ten or more times. The rearrangement joins TRBV2 to TRBJ2-7, with D possibly being TRBD1 (6 bases). V lost 1 base and J lost 5, with 15 bases in between. The CDR3 has 15 residues. Germline CDR1 and CDR2: SNHLY and FYNNEI. The CDR3 loop is CASSEGGDRSHEQYF. CDR3 nucleotides: TGTGCCAGCAGTGAAGGGGGCGACAGGTCCCACGAGCAGTACTTC.

This clonotype was found many times. J is TRBJ1-4 and V is TRBV4-1, with TRBD1 matching 10 bases. The ends lost 0 bases at V and 8 bases at J; junction bases unmatched: 6. This CDR3 contains 16 residues. Per germline, CDR1 MGHRA and CDR2 YSYEKL. CDR3 in amino acids: CASSQDSGQGLEKLFF. Written as DNA, the CDR3 is TGCGCCAGCAGCCAAGATTCGGGACAGGGGTTAGAAAAACTGTTTTTT.

This clonotype was observed many times. The chain carries TRBV6-2 or TRBV6-3 and TRBJ2-7; D unresolved. Germline assignment: CDR1 MNHEY and CDR2 SVGEGT. V gave up 6 bases and J gave up 4 bases, with 13 bases separating them. This CDR3 contains 13 residues. The CDR3 coding sequence is TGTGCCAGCAGGCCATCCAGTGGATACGAGCAGTACTTC. This codes for CASRPSSGYEQYF.

Many counts were recorded for this clonotype. The rearrangement links TRBV20-1 to TRBJ2-3, with D hard to call. V was clipped by 6 bases and J by 2 bases, with 12 bases between them. From germline, CDR1 is DFQATT and CDR2 SNEGSKA (reference sequence). The CDR3 sequence is 13 residues long. Here the CDR3 reads CSALDRSTDTQYF. The CDR3 region has the DNA TGCAGTGCCCTAGACCGTTCCACAGATACGCAGTATTTT.

The chain couples TRBV7-9 to TRBJ2-7, with D possibly TRBD2 on 7 matching bases. Germline V lookup: CDR1 SEHNR, CDR2 FQNEAQ (reference sequence). With 5 bases removed from V and 5 bases from J, the gap between germline ends came to 16 bases. CDR3 length equals 14 residues. The CDR3 DNA is TGTGCCAGCAGCCCACGGGGGGCTCCACACGAGCAGTACTTC. Translation gives CASSPRGAPHEQYF.

This clonotype was detected only a few times. This chain uses TRBV11-2 with TRBJ2-2; D may correspond to TRBD1 or TRBD2 (5 bases each). The germline gives CDR1 SGHAT, CDR2 FQNNGV. This CDR3 spans 18 amino acids. V was trimmed by 2 bases and J by 3 bases, leaving 19 bases between them. CDR3 loop: CASSLTRGSPQDTGELFF. In nucleotides, the CDR3 is TGTGCCAGCAGCTTAACCCGGGGCAGCCCTCAGGACACCGGGGAGCTGTTTTTT.

The chain carries TRBV6-1 and TRBJ2-3, with 10 positions matching TRBD2. The CDR3 contains 18 residues. V was clipped by 5 bases and J by 5 bases; unmatched bases: 16. Per the germline V gene, CDR1 is MNHNS and CDR2 is SASEGT. DNA of the CDR3: TGTGCCAGCAGTTATCCCCCAAAGCGGGGGGGTTTTTTAGATACGCAGTATTTT. It codes for CASSYPPKRGGFLDTQYF.

This clonotype was recorded a few times. The gene calls are TRBV3-1 and TRBJ2-7; D may be TRBD2 (6 bases). Germline CDR1 is LGHDT and CDR2 is YNNKEL (reference sequence). The CDR3 runs to 15 residues. The germline V and J ends were trimmed by 5 bases and 0 bases, with 14 bases remaining between them. Written as DNA, the CDR3 is TGTGCCAGCAGCTCTACATCCGGGGGCTCCTACGAGCAGTACTTC. Translating it yields CASSSTSGGSYEQYF.